The clone carrying this T cell receptor (beta chain) was counted between two and nine times. The antigen remains undetermined. The source of the sample is a study of identical twins. General study points: Fewer insertions marked abundant cord blood beta clonotypes; young adult naive trended weakly, memory not at all. Beta out-of-frame sequences displayed a weaker excess of sharing between twins.

The ends lost 5 bases at V and 4 bases at J; junction bases unmatched: 9. CDR1 and CDR2 from the germline V gene are SGHAT and FQNNGV. CDR3 length equals 16 residues. TCRdb recomputed calls from the 5' RACE reads with MiXCR, one row per CDR3 protein. The sample records approximately 890,000 distinct CDR3 sequences, approximately 13% being singletons. The sample was also reused in another study, on yellow fever vaccine responses in identical twins.

The receptor was derived from a woman aged 18-29 years in good health. The source material was PBMCs. This sequence joins TRBV11-2 and TRBJ2-2; 8 positions agree with TRBD2. The CDR3 spells CASSKTAGVGTGELFF. The CDR3 DNA reads TGTGCCAGCAGCAAAACAGCGGGAGTCGGCACCGGGGAGCTGTTTTTT. The complete variable domain, with remaining parts taken from reference TRBV11-2 and TRBJ2-2, reads EAGVAQSPRYKIIEKRQSVAFWCNPISGHATLYWYQQILGQGPKLLIQFQNNGVVDDSQLPKDRFSAERLKGVDSTLKIQPAKLEDSAVYLCASSKTAGVGTGELFFGEGSRLTVL.